The 30 T cell receptor beta chains below were found in one sample sequenced in a study of cytomegalovirus exposure and HLA in healthy donors. PCR employed 60 Vbeta and 13 Jbeta primers. The table came from immunoSEQ multiplex PCR; TCRdb's copy has only in-frame clones and leaves some out. The table has 150,000 to 200,000 clones, around 80% seen once. The sample consisted of PBMCs. The receptors shown here come from a male donor in good health and CMV-seropositive.

The rearrangement joins TRBV13 to TRBJ2-7; possible D gene TRBD2, 5 bases. V was cut by 4 bases and J by 6 bases, with 10 bases left in between. The germline V gene encodes CDR1 PRHDT and CDR2 FYEKMQ (reference sequence). The CDR3 covers 12 residues. CDR3 sequence (DNA): TGTGCCAGCAGCTATGCTCGGGGCGAGCAGTACTTC. Its protein is CASSYARGEQYF. Based on the CDR3 plus reference TRBV13 and TRBJ2-7, the full variable domain is AAGVIQSPRHLIKEKRETATLKCYPIPRHDTVYWYQQGPGQDPQFLISFYEKMQSDKGSIPDRFSAQQFSDYHSELNMSSLELGDSALYFCASSYARGEQYFGPGTRLTVT.

The V call is TRBV6-5, the J call TRBJ2-1, with D possibly being TRBD2 (5 bases). The CDR3 loop spans 14 amino acids. The V end lost 5 bases, the J end lost 6 bases, and 14 bases lay between the germline ends. Germline loops: CDR1 MNHEY, CDR2 SVGAGI. The CDR3 DNA sequence: TGTGCCAGCAGTCGACGACCGAGGGTCAATGAGCAGTTCTTC. Protein sequence: CASSRRPRVNEQFF.

This chain connects TRBV7-6 to TRBJ2-5; 9 bases match TRBD1. CDR3 length: 14 amino acids. The germline gives CDR1 SGHVS, CDR2 FNYEAQ. The junction had 8 bases not matched to a gene; V was cut back by 5 bases and J by 7 bases. The CDR3 region is CASSAGTGSWTQYF. CDR3 in DNA: TGTGCCAGCAGCGCCGGGACAGGGTCTTGGACCCAGTACTTC.

J is TRBJ2-6 and V is TRBV14; unclear D gene. This CDR3 has 16 amino acids. Germline CDR1 and CDR2: SGHDN and FVKESK. V gave up 5 bases and J gave up 0 bases, with 11 bases separating them. The CDR3 coding sequence is TGTGCCAGCAGCTTCGTCACGGTCTCTGGGGCCAACGTCCTGACTTTC. Protein product: CASSFVTVSGANVLTF.

The chain has TRBV28 and TRBJ1-2; TRBD1 agrees at 9 bases. The CDR3 runs 15 residues. In germline, CDR1 is MDHEN, CDR2 SYDVKM. The V segment lost 5 bases and the J segment 2 bases; nucleotides outside the gene matches: 6. The CDR3 DNA reads as TGTGCCAGCAGTACGGGACAGGGACCAAACTATGGCTACACCTTC. As protein: CASSTGQGPNYGYTF.

The chain links TRBV27 to TRBJ1-1; no definite D call. CDR1 is MNHEY, CDR2 SMNVEV, per germline (reference sequence). This CDR3 spans 14 amino acids. Trimming removed 6 bases from V and 0 bases from J, with 11 bases in between. The CDR3 loop reads CASSYVSMNTEAFF. The CDR3 bases are TGTGCCAGCAGCTACGTATCAATGAACACTGAAGCTTTCTTT.

The sample holds one count of this clone. V usage is TRBV5-4 and J usage is TRBJ1-1; tentative D call: TRBD1 (6 bases). CDR3 length: 16 residues. Germline V lookup: CDR1 SGHNT, CDR2 YYREEE (reference sequence). Trimming took off 6 bases at V and 0 bases at J, with 18 bases between the two ends. The CDR3 DNA sequence: TGTGCCAGCACCTCCGACCGGGACACCTTGAACACTGAAGCTTTCTTT. It codes for CASTSDRDTLNTEAFF.

The rearrangement links TRBV18 to TRBJ2-7, with D perhaps TRBD2 (6 bases). Between the trimmed V and J ends, which lost 4 bases and 0 bases, there was a span of 10 bases. CDR3 length: 14 residues. Per the germline V gene, CDR1 is KGHSH and CDR2 is LQKENI. The CDR3 DNA sequence: TGTGCCAGCTCACGGGGCGGGACCTCCTACGAGCAGTACTTC. Amino acids: CASSRGGTSYEQYF.

The genes are TRBV5-1 and TRBJ2-3, with 7 bases identical to TRBD2. Trimming removed 3 bases from V and 2 bases from J; junction bases left unmatched: 3. The CDR3 sequence is 14 residues long. Germline values: CDR1 SGHRS, CDR2 YFSETQ. CDR3 sequence reads: CASSSGLNTDTQYF. In DNA form, the CDR3 reads TGCGCCAGCAGCTCGGGACTAAACACAGATACGCAGTATTTT.

This chain links TRBV6-5 with TRBJ1-6; D may be TRBD1 (5 bases). With 6 bases removed from V and 7 bases from J, the gap between germline ends came to 16 bases. The CDR3 is made up of 15 amino acids. Germline CDR1 is MNHEY and CDR2 is SVGAGI. This chain's CDR3 is CASRTPGLQNSPLHF. The CDR3 DNA is TGTGCCAGCAGGACCCCGGGACTCCAAAATTCACCCCTCCACTTT.

The chain joins TRBV27 to TRBJ1-1; 7 nucleotides line up with TRBD1. Per the germline V gene, CDR1 is MNHEY and CDR2 is SMNVEV (reference sequence). Germline trimming cut 4 bases from V and 7 bases from J; bases unmatched to any gene: 9. This CDR3 is 14 amino acids long. CDR3 coding DNA: TGTGCCAGCAGTTACGGACAGGCCGTCAATGAAGCTTTCTTT. It codes for CASSYGQAVNEAFF.

The chain joins TRBV29-1 to TRBJ1-2; D remains unclear. This CDR3 contains 14 residues. The germline CDR1 and CDR2 sequences are SQVTM and ANQGSEA. V was cut by 1 base and J by 7 bases, with 16 bases left in between. The CDR3 spells CSVEGSREEVGYTF. The CDR3 DNA is TGCAGCGTTGAAGGGTCGCGGGAGGAGGTTGGCTACACCTTC.

Comment on this clone: The DNA is left out, because the CDR3 cannot be placed on it with certainty; the CDR3 is given as TCRdb lists it. The chain links TRBV1 to TRBJ1-5. TRBV1 is listed as a pseudogene. Both ends counted, the CDR3 spans 19 residues. CDR3 sequence reads: CTSSSKVGGGAGNNQPQHF.

This CDR3 is CASSLARTGQNYGYTF. The CDR3 region has the DNA TGTGCCAGCAGCTTAGCACGTACAGGGCAGAACTATGGCTACACCTTC. The V call is TRBV7-9, the J call TRBJ1-2; a weak D match, TRBD1 (6 bases). The germline V gene encodes CDR1 SEHNR and CDR2 FQNEAQ (reference sequence). This CDR3 has 16 amino acids. The germline V and J ends were trimmed by 0 bases and 2 bases, with 13 bases remaining between them.

This sequence joins TRBV18 and TRBJ1-5; 8 bases agree with TRBD1. Per germline, CDR1 KGHSH and CDR2 LQKENI. There are 16 residues in the CDR3. V trimming: 3 bases; J trimming: 7 bases; junction bases outside the gene matches: 11. CDR3 sequence reads: CASSPLSGGAGQPQHF. In nucleotides, the CDR3 is TGTGCCAGCTCACCCCTCTCAGGGGGCGCGGGACAGCCCCAGCATTTT.

Only a few counts were recorded for this clone. A read error may account for a junction end that differs from germline. In nucleotides, the CDR3 is TGTTCCAGCAGCTCCTACAGGGGGCTCTCTGGGGCCAACGTCCTGACTTTC. This sequence encodes CSSSSYRGLSGANVLTF. This chain joins TRBV7-9 and TRBJ2-6; 9 nucleotides line up with TRBD1. This CDR3 spans 17 amino acids. Germline V CDR1 and CDR2: SEHNR, FQNEAQ (reference sequence).

The chain uses TRBV28 and TRBJ2-7; tentatively, D is TRBD1 (6 bases). The CDR3 extends over 14 amino acids. Germline loops: CDR1 MDHEN, CDR2 SYDVKM. The ends were cut back, 1 base at V and 6 bases at J, with 13 bases in the middle. CDR3 region: CASSLLGGRREQYF. CDR3 in DNA: TGTGCCAGCAGTTTATTAGGGGGACGGCGCGAGCAGTACTTC. Using reference TRBV28 and TRBJ2-7 for the parts outside the CDR3, the full variable domain is DVKVTQSSRYLVKRTGEKVFLECVQDMDHENMFWYRQDPGLGLRLIYFSYDVKMKEKGDIPEGYSVSREKKERFSLILESASTNQTSMYLCASSLLGGRREQYFGPGTRLTVT.

This chain joins TRBV2 and TRBJ2-2, with TRBD2 matching over 8 bases. The CDR3 consists of 15 residues. Germline CDR1 is SNHLY and CDR2 is FYNNEI. The ends lost 5 bases at V and 0 bases at J; junction bases unmatched: 2. CDR3 in DNA: TGTGCCAGCAGTAGACTAGCGCCGAACACCGGGGAGCTGTTTTTT. Amino acids: CASSRLAPNTGELFF. The full variable domain, with the rest looked up from reference TRBV2 and TRBJ2-2, is EPEVTQTPSHQVTQMGQEVILRCVPISNHLYFYWYRQILGQKVEFLVSFYNNEISEKSEIFDDQFSVERPDGSNFTLKIRSTKLEDSAMYFCASSRLAPNTGELFFGEGSRLTVL.

CDR3 DNA sequence: TGCGCCAGCAGACAAGCGGGAGGCCCAGCGAGCCAAGAGACCCAGTACTTC. Translation: CASRQAGGPASQETQYF. This rearrangement joins TRBV5-1 to TRBJ2-5; 9 bases line up with TRBD2. CDR1 and CDR2 (germline): SGHRS, YFSETQ. Trimming cost V 5 bases and J 1 base; bases outside gene matches: 12. The CDR3 runs to 17 residues.

The V and J genes are TRBV27 and TRBJ1-4; a possible D gene is TRBD1 (5 bases). This CDR3 spans 17 amino acids. With 2 bases removed from V and 2 bases from J, the gap between germline ends came to 15 bases. Germline values: CDR1 MNHEY, CDR2 SMNVEV (reference sequence). CDR3 residues: CASSLDGPGNTNEKLFF. The CDR3 bases are TGTGCCAGCAGTTTAGACGGCCCAGGGAACACTAATGAAAAACTGTTTTTT.

The gene calls are TRBV10-3 and TRBJ2-7; D possibly corresponds to TRBD1 (5 bases). Germline assignment: CDR1 ENHRY and CDR2 SYGVKD. The CDR3 is 14 amino acids. The V and J ends lost 2 bases and 5 bases respectively, with 13 bases between them. The CDR3 nucleotides are TGTGCCATCAGTGAGAAGGGGATGAGGCACGAGCAGTACTTC. Translated, it gives CAISEKGMRHEQYF.

This clone was seen a few times. The chain couples TRBV27 to TRBJ2-1, with 10 bases lining up with TRBD2. V was pared by 2 bases and J by 0 bases, with 10 bases of the junction left unmatched. CDR3 size: 19 residues. From germline, CDR1 is MNHEY and CDR2 SMNVEV (reference sequence). The CDR3 nucleotides are TGTGCCAGCAGTTTAAGGACTAGCGGCATGGGGAGCTCCTACAATGAGCAGTTCTTC. Protein sequence: CASSLRTSGMGSSYNEQFF.

Only one count was recorded for this clone. This chain joins TRBV9 and TRBJ1-5; 9 nucleotides match TRBD1. Germline CDR1 is SGDLS and CDR2 is YYNGEE. CDR3 length: 14 residues. The J segment lost 4 bases and the V segment lost 3 bases, leaving 2 bases of the junction unmatched. The CDR3 DNA follows: TGTGCCAGCAGCGCTGGGACAGGGAATCAGCCCCAGCATTTT. This codes for CASSAGTGNQPQHF.

The CDR3 DNA is TGTGCCAGCAGTTTAGCAGGGGGAGCTTTCTTT. Translated, it gives CASSLAGGAFF. This chain links TRBV27 with TRBJ1-1, with 7 nucleotides matching TRBD1. This CDR3 has 11 residues. Germline V gene lookup returns CDR1 MNHEY and CDR2 SMNVEV (reference sequence). Trimming removed 2 bases from V and 10 bases from J; junction bases left unmatched: 1.

This sequence joins TRBV5-1 and TRBJ2-3; TRBD2 matches at 14 bases. V lost 2 bases and J lost 3; bases outside the gene matches: 2. This CDR3 comprises 16 residues. Germline V gene data show CDR1 as SGHRS and CDR2 as YFSETQ. CDR3 DNA sequence: TGCGCCAGCAGCTTCGGGACTAGCGGGAGTACAGATACGCAGTATTTT. Its protein product is CASSFGTSGSTDTQYF.

This chain uses TRBV5-4 with TRBJ1-2, with 8 bases aligning to TRBD1. This CDR3 contains 15 residues. Germline-derived CDR1 and CDR2 are SGHNT and YYREEE (reference sequence). V was pared by 0 bases and J by 4 bases, with 5 bases of the junction left unmatched. The CDR3 DNA reads as TGTGCCAGCAGCTTGGGGGCAGGGGGCCTCTATGGCTACACCTTC. Protein sequence: CASSLGAGGLYGYTF.

The V call is TRBV9, the J call TRBJ2-1; 11 bases are shared with TRBD2. The CDR3 has 15 residues. V shed 3 bases and J 10 bases; nucleotides not matched to a gene: 9. Germline CDR1 reads SGDLS; CDR2 reads YYNGEE. In DNA, the CDR3 is TGTGCCAGCAGCGGGCAAGGACTAGCGGGTAACGAGCAGTTCTTC. Its translation: CASSGQGLAGNEQFF.

To note about this clone: Germline and junction disagree at one end, which may indicate a read error. This rearrangement joins TRBV5-1 to TRBJ2-2; D not certain. Germline V CDR1 and CDR2: SGHRS, YFSETQ. The CDR3 spans 14 residues. This chain's CDR3 is CASSLYQATGELFF. In nucleotides, the CDR3 is TGCGCCAGCAGCTTGTATCAGGCAACCGGCGAGCTGTTTTTT.

J is TRBJ2-7 and V is TRBV19; 8 bases agree with TRBD1. CDR1 is LNHDA, CDR2 SQIVND, per germline (reference sequence). This CDR3 contains 14 residues. V lost 2 bases to trimming and J lost 3 bases; unmatched junction nucleotides: 3. The CDR3 region is CASSIRGQGYEQYF. DNA for the CDR3: TGTGCCAGTAGTATAAGAGGACAGGGCTACGAGCAGTACTTC.

This clone has a handful of counts. The gene calls are TRBV6-5 and TRBJ1-2; no firm D call. CDR3 size: 14 residues. CDR1 and CDR2 from the germline V gene are MNHEY and SVGAGI. Trimming stripped 0 bases from V and 6 bases from J, with 11 bases between. Here the CDR3 reads CASSYSRLNDGYTF. The CDR3 nucleotides read TGTGCCAGCAGTTACTCTAGACTCAACGATGGCTACACCTTC.